A single count supports the clone carrying this TCR beta chain. This CDR3 has 16 amino acids. Germline lookup yields CDR1 SGHDN and CDR2 FVKESK. Trimming stripped 5 bases from V and 8 bases from J, with 23 bases between. The data were taken from a study of OX40 agonist ivuxolimab in advanced cancers. Study context: Ivuxolimab was administered intravenously to patients at 0.01 to 10 mg/kg every 2 weeks.

Sequencing was performed with immunoSEQ multiplex PCR; in TCRdb, only in-frame clones are kept and a portion is missing. This table holds tens of thousands of clones, 86% found once. This TCR derives from an adult with an advanced solid tumor such as melanoma, head and neck, liver or kidney cancer. The rearrangement joins TRBV14 to TRBJ2-3; D is perhaps TRBD1 (6 bases). The source was CD4+ or CD8+ T cells sorted from blood, collected in a trial of the OX40 agonist ivuxolimab. CDR3 DNA sequence: TGTGCCAGCAGCTCATTTTCAGGAGAGGGGGTCGGTACGCAGTATTTT. This sequence encodes CASSSFSGEGVGTQYF.